A selection of T cell receptor beta chains follows, all from one sample in a study of PD-L1 blockade in urothelial cancer. Some clones are missing from TCRdb's copy, which holds only in-frame ones; the method was immunoSEQ multiplex PCR. The sample records tens of thousands of clones, almost 85% being singletons. The sample was PBMCs, taken around atezolizumab (anti-PD-L1) treatment. These receptors were taken from a man aged 65 to 79 with urothelial cancer. Both conserved end residues are part of each CDR3. D genes are given only for firm matches. Some rows mark clone size as missing; the rest say once, few, many or name a class of expanded clone.

d_call j_call clone_size v_call cdr3_nt cdr3_aa
NA TRBJ2-2 few TRBV18 TGTGCCAGCTCACCGGGGCGAGCGGGCGGCAGCACCGGGGAGCTGTTTTTT CASSPGRAGGSTGELFF
NA TRBJ1-5 NA TRBV6-5 TGTGCCAGCAGTAAACAGAGCAATCAGCCCCAGCATTTT CASSKQSNQPQHF
TRBD1 TRBJ2-7 once TRBV7-9 TGTGCCAGCAGCTCGGGACAGGAACCCTACGAGCAGTACTTC CASSSGQEPYEQYF
NA TRBJ1-4 NA TRBV30 TGTGCCTGGAGTGTACGACAAGGTTGGGCAAAACTGTTTTTT CAWSVRQGWAKLFF
TRBD1 TRBJ2-5 NA TRBV28 TGTGCCAGCAGTTGGGGACAGCAAGAGACCCAGTACTTC CASSWGQQETQYF
TRBD1 TRBJ1-1 NA TRBV25-1 TGTGCCAGCAGTAACGACAGGGGGTTCGTCACTGAAGCTTTCTTT CASSNDRGFVTEAFF
NA TRBJ1-1 NA TRBV6-5 TGTGCCAGCAGTCGCCCCGGGGGAACTGAAGCTTTCTTT CASSRPGGTEAFF
TRBD2 TRBJ2-4 NA TRBV5-1 TGCGCCAGCAGGCAAGGACTAGCGGGAGTAAGGAACATTCAGTACTTC CASRQGLAGVRNIQYF
NA TRBJ1-3 NA TRBV5-5 TGTGCCAGCAGCTTAGGGGAAACTGGAAACACCATATATTTT CASSLGETGNTIYF
TRBD2 TRBJ2-7 NA TRBV7-8 TGTGCCAGCAGCACGGGGGGAGCGGGAGACCCCTACGAGCAGTACTTC CASSTGGAGDPYEQYF
TRBD2 TRBJ2-7 NA TRBV5-1 TGCGCCAGCTCACCCGACGGGGGGTCCGGGGAGCAGTACTTC CASSPDGGSGEQYF
TRBD2 TRBJ2-1 NA TRBV19 TGTGCCAGTAGTATAGATCCCCGGACTAGCGGCTACAATGAGCAGTTCTTC CASSIDPRTSGYNEQFF
TRBD2 TRBJ2-3 NA TRBV4-1 TGCGCCAGCAGGACGGGACTAGCGGGAAACACAGATACGCAGTATTTT CASRTGLAGNTDTQYF
TRBD2 TRBJ2-3 NA TRBV7-2 TGTGCCAGCAGCGGGACTAGCGGGACAGATACGCAGTATTTT CASSGTSGTDTQYF
NA TRBJ2-7 once TRBV21-1 TGTGCCAGCAGCACGAGAGACAGGGCCACCTACGAGCAGTACTTC CASSTRDRATYEQYF
TRBD1 TRBJ1-1 NA TRBV19 TGTGCCAGTAGTGTCTTCCCGGGACAGTTAAACACTGAAGCTTTCTTT CASSVFPGQLNTEAFF
TRBD2 TRBJ2-1 NA TRBV10-3 TGTGCCATCAGTGTGGGACTAGCGGGAAACGAGCAGTTCTTC CAISVGLAGNEQFF
NA TRBJ2-5 NA TRBV6-5 TGTGCCAGCCACCGTTTGGGGGGAGGGGGAGAGACCCAGTACTTC CASHRLGGGGETQYF
TRBD2 TRBJ2-1 once TRBV11-2 TGTGCCAGCAGCTCCTTAGCGGGAGCGTCCTACAATGAGCAGTTCTTC CASSSLAGASYNEQFF
TRBD2 TRBJ2-1 NA TRBV5-1 TGCGCCAGCACGGGGGATACGGGAGGTTACAATGAGCAGTTCTTC CASTGDTGGYNEQFF
NA TRBJ2-4 NA TRBV6-5 TGTGCCAGCAGCCTGCTTGGACAGAGCAAAAACATTCAGTACTTC CASSLLGQSKNIQYF
TRBD2 TRBJ2-7 NA TRBV5-4 TGTGCCAGCAGTCCCTGGACTAGCGGGGGCTCCTACGAGCAGTACTTC CASSPWTSGGSYEQYF
NA TRBJ2-7 once TRBV27 TGTGCCAGCAGTACCGGGGTGTGGGGCTCCTACGAGCAGTACTTC CASSTGVWGSYEQYF
TRBD2 TRBJ2-3 NA TRBV6-6 TGTGCCAGCATCGGACTAGTTCGTACGCAGTATTTT CASIGLVRTQYF
NA TRBJ1-5 NA TRBV6-1 TGTGCCAGCAGTGAAGCCAGGGAGGGAGGGCAGCCCCAGCATTTT CASSEAREGGQPQHF
TRBD2 TRBJ2-1 NA TRBV15 TGTGCCACCAGCAGAGCGGATACTAGCGGATCTGAGCTGGGAGCCTACAATGAGCAGTTCTTC CATSRADTSGSELGAYNEQFF
TRBD2 TRBJ2-7 NA TRBV27 TGTGCCAGCAGTTTATCTGGGACTAGTCTCTACGAGCAGTACTTC CASSLSGTSLYEQYF
TRBD2 TRBJ2-2 NA TRBV11-2 TGTGCCAGCAGCTTAGGACTAGCGGGATACACCGGGGAGCTGTTTTTT CASSLGLAGYTGELFF
NA TRBJ1-1 few TRBV7-9 TGTGCCAGCAGCCCTTGGGGGGACACTGAAGCTTTCTTT CASSPWGDTEAFF
TRBD1 TRBJ2-7 few TRBV11-2 TGTGCCAGCAGCCACGGACACCAGACAGGGTCCCACGAGCAGTACTTC CASSHGHQTGSHEQYF
NA TRBJ1-1 NA TRBV30 TGTGCTCGGGGAGGAGGGGCCGTGGGCACTGAAGCTTTCTTT CARGGGAVGTEAFF
NA TRBJ2-7 once TRBV5-1 TGCGCCAGCAGCCGGGACACGACCTACGAGCAGTACTTC CASSRDTTYEQYF
NA TRBJ1-5 NA TRBV11-2 TGTGCCAGCAGCTTCCGAGCCCAGGATGTCTGGAGGAGCAATCAGCCCCAGCATTTT CASSFRAQDVWRSNQPQHF